The sequence of this TCR beta chain was determined in a study of CD8 T cells in ankylosing spondylitis. This clonotype showed up just a few times. Its antigen remains unidentified. V gave up 1 base and J gave up 4 bases; unmatched junction bases: 15. CDR3 length: 20 residues. Germline CDR1 SGHRS, CDR2 YFSETQ. General study points: A CD8+ phenotype characterized the disease-linked clones, which were relatively rare in peripheral blood. Earlier work had already found some motif variants in reactive arthritis synovial fluid and blood. Reportedly, matched ankylosing spondylitis synovial fluid was significantly enriched for disease-linked clones. In ankylosing spondylitis blood, a motif of fewer than 10 highly homologous TCR beta variants appeared characteristic.

Preparation of TCR beta libraries was done by quantitative 5'-RACE with molecular barcodes. TCRdb re-called the 5' RACE reads through MiXCR, storing one row per CDR3 protein. Altogether about 330,000 distinct CDR3 sequences are present, less than 10% being singletons, with the ten largest covering 13% to 15%. The sequence derives from a male donor with ankylosing spondylitis. Sequencing was performed on blood, either unsorted or a sorted T cell fraction (not recorded which). The V call is TRBV5-1, the J call TRBJ2-3; 13 bases align to TRBD2. CDR3 residues: CASSLPLKSGLAGASDTQYF. The CDR3 DNA reads as TGCGCCAGCAGCTTGCCCCTCAAAAGCGGACTAGCGGGAGCATCAGATACGCAGTATTTT.